The 15 T cell receptor beta chains presented below share a single source sample, sequenced in a study of cytomegalovirus exposure and HLA in healthy donors. PCR primers comprised 60 Vbeta and 13 Jbeta primers. The repertoire was sequenced with immunoSEQ multiplex PCR; TCRdb's copy has only in-frame clones and lacks some. The table shows around 150,000 clones, with 70% to 80% occurring only once. The sample was PBMCs. The receptors were gathered from a man aged 55 to 70 in good health and CMV-seronegative.

This clone was seen only once. The rearrangement joins TRBV4-1 to TRBJ2-7; 12 bases are shared with TRBD1. Losses at the gene ends were 1 base for V and 0 bases for J; bases not matched to a gene: 1. The CDR3 extends over 16 amino acids. CDR1 is MGHRA and CDR2 is YSYEKL in the germline V gene. CDR3 sequence reads: CASSQVGQGASYEQYF. CDR3 nucleotide sequence: TGCGCCAGCAGCCAAGTGGGACAGGGGGCCTCCTACGAGCAGTACTTC.

This rearrangement joins TRBV6-5 to TRBJ2-5; the match to TRBD1 covers 8 bases. Germline CDR1 reads MNHEY; CDR2 reads SVGAGI. The CDR3 has 15 residues. V lost 5 bases, J lost 5 bases, and 10 bases stayed unmatched. CDR3 in DNA: TGTGCCAGCAGTCTCATCGGACAGGGAAAGGAGACCCAGTACTTC. It is translated as CASSLIGQGKETQYF.

CDR3 coding DNA: TGTGCCAGCAGCCCCCCGGGACTCCGGATATACGAGCAGTACTTC. This codes for CASSPPGLRIYEQYF. The J gene is TRBJ2-7, the V gene TRBV6-5; tentatively, D is TRBD2 (6 bases). Trimming took 6 bases from V and 4 from J, leaving 19 bases between them. The germline CDR1 and CDR2 sequences are MNHEY and SVGAGI. This CDR3 is built from 15 residues.

The table lists this clone with a few counts. The J gene is TRBJ1-1, the V gene TRBV5-6; D is uncertain. Germline V gene lookup returns CDR1 SGHDT and CDR2 YYEEEE. This CDR3 has 15 amino acids. V was cut by 6 bases and J by 6 bases, with 21 bases left in between. The DNA of the CDR3 is TGTGCCAGCACCTTACAGCGGGCCGTGGCCCCTGAAGCTTTCTTT. Amino acid sequence: CASTLQRAVAPEAFF.

The rearrangement links TRBV4-3 to TRBJ1-5, with D possibly matching TRBD1 (5 bases). This CDR3 region has 17 residues. Germline CDR1 is LGHNA and CDR2 is YSLEER. V shed 1 base and J shed 1 base, with 14 bases lying between them. In nucleotides, the CDR3 is TGCGCCAGCAGCCAAGTAGTATCGGGGGAGAGCAATCAGCCCCAGCATTTT. This translates into CASSQVVSGESNQPQHF.

This chain joins TRBV4-1 and TRBJ1-4; possibly TRBD1 for D (6 bases). Germline V CDR1 and CDR2: MGHRA, YSYEKL. Trimming stripped 0 bases from V and 3 bases from J, with 11 bases between. This CDR3 has 16 residues. The CDR3 region has the DNA TGCGCCAGCAGCCAAGATCGGGGGGCGGCTAATGAAAAACTGTTTTTT. The encoded protein is CASSQDRGAANEKLFF.

The chain is built from TRBV19 and TRBJ2-5; D is possibly TRBD1 (8 bases). Deletions cut 3 bases from V and 2 bases from J, with 16 bases between. This CDR3 comprises 16 residues. Germline loops: CDR1 LNHDA, CDR2 SQIVND (reference sequence). In nucleotides, the CDR3 is TGTGCCAGTAGTATCCTCCACAGGGGGGGGCAAGAGACCCAGTACTTC. This sequence encodes CASSILHRGGQETQYF.

The chain has TRBV11-2 and TRBJ1-4; TRBD1 agrees at 9 bases. Germline CDR1 reads SGHAT; CDR2 reads FQNNGV. This CDR3 contains 14 residues. V shed 5 bases and J 7 bases; nucleotides not matched to a gene: 5. CDR3 in amino acids: CASSRGQGGEKLFF. CDR3 DNA: TGTGCCAGCAGCCGGGGACAGGGTGGTGAAAAACTGTTTTTT.

The genes are TRBV6-5 and TRBJ1-3; no clear D. CDR1 and CDR2 (germline): MNHEY, SVGAGI. With 3 bases removed from V and 8 bases from J, the gap between germline ends came to 14 bases. This CDR3 spans 14 amino acids. The CDR3 sequence is CASSYREGLYTIYF. As DNA, the CDR3 is TGTGCCAGCAGTTATCGGGAAGGATTATACACCATATATTTT.

Turning to this clone: Other DNA sequences within the sample encode an identical CDR3. The rearrangement joins TRBV6-5 to TRBJ1-2; 7 nucleotides align to TRBD1. The germline V gene encodes CDR1 MNHEY and CDR2 SVGAGI. The CDR3 runs 15 residues. V gave up 0 bases and J gave up 4 bases; unmatched junction bases: 5. In nucleotides, the CDR3 is TGTGCCAGCAGTTACTCGGGAACAGGGGCCTATGGCTACACCTTC. The encoded protein is CASSYSGTGAYGYTF.

The gene calls are TRBV5-1 and TRBJ1-2, with 8 bases identical to TRBD1. Germline values: CDR1 SGHRS, CDR2 YFSETQ. This CDR3 spans 13 amino acids. J gave up 8 bases and V 0 bases, and 3 bases lay outside the gene matches. CDR3 sequence (DNA): TGCGCCAGCAGCTTGGATGGACAGGGAGGCTACACCTTC. It specifies CASSLDGQGGYTF.

With respect to this clone: Other DNA sequences in the same sample also yield this CDR3. V gene TRBV7-2 combines with J gene TRBJ2-7; 7 nucleotides align to TRBD2. Germline values: CDR1 SGHTA, CDR2 FQGNSA. The CDR3 totals 13 residues. The trim removed 5 bases at V and 3 bases at J, leaving 4 bases unmatched. CDR3 amino acids: CASSPGGGYEQYF. The CDR3 DNA is TGTGCCAGCAGCCCCGGCGGGGGCTACGAGCAGTACTTC.

This clone was observed a handful of times. CDR3 nucleotides: TGTGCCAGCGGCGCCGCAGGTCGGGAGACCCAGTACTTC. Translated, it gives CASGAAGRETQYF. This rearrangement joins TRBV7-2 to TRBJ2-5; D ambiguous. V gave up 8 bases and J gave up 5 bases, with 15 bases separating them. The CDR3 covers 13 residues. Germline assignment: CDR1 SGHTA and CDR2 FQGNSA. Drawing the rest from reference TRBV7-2 and TRBJ2-5, the complete variable domain is GAGVSQSPSNKVTEKGKDVELRCDPISGHTALYWYRQSLGQGLEFLIYFQGNSAPDKSGLPSDRFSAERTGGSVSTLTIQRTQQEDSAVYLCASGAAGRETQYFGPGTRLLVL.

This chain joins TRBV7-6 and TRBJ1-6; D unresolved. The V gene lost 1 base and the J gene lost 10 bases, with 14 bases spanning the gap. Germline-derived CDR1 and CDR2 are SGHVS and FNYEAQ. The CDR3 has 15 residues. CDR3 coding DNA: TGTGCCAGCAGCTTAGACGCAGGATCGACCTCACCCCTCCACTTT. Translated: CASSLDAGSTSPLHF.

The V and J genes are TRBV2 and TRBJ1-2, with D possibly matching TRBD1 (5 bases). Germline CDR1 is SNHLY and CDR2 is FYNNEI. Trimming took off 7 bases at V and 4 bases at J, with 16 bases between the two ends. This CDR3 has 14 amino acids. CDR3 DNA: TGTGCCAGCATGGGGCAGACCAACCTCTATGGCTACACCTTC. The encoded protein is CASMGQTNLYGYTF.